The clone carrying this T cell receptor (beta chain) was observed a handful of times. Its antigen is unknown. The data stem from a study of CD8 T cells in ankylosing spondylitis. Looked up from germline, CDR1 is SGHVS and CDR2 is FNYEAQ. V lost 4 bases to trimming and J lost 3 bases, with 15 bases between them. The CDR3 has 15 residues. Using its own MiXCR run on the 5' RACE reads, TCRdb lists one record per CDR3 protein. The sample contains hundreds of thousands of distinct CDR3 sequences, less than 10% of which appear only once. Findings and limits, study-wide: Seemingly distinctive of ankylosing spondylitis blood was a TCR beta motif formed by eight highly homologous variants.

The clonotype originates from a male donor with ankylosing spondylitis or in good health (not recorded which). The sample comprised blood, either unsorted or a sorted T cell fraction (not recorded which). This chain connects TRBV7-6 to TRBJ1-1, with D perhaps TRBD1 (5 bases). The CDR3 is CASSSRAGGDTEAFF. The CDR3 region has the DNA TGTGCCAGCAGCTCCCGGGCGGGGGGGGACACTGAAGCTTTCTTT.